The sequence of this TCR beta chain was determined in a study of blood T cell repertoires in COVID-19. At the level of the study: PBMCs, B-cell-depleted T cells, or T cells provided the cDNA or gDNA that made up the material.

Original processing notes: Amplifying reference gene primers gave estimates of nucleated cell counts. Data came from immunoSEQ multiplex PCR; TCRdb stores just in-frame clones and leaves some out. V and J calls and clone size follow that table, whereas D and trimming were derived from the DNA. The sample consists of roughly 81,000 clones, roughly 88% of them appearing once. Trimming removed 6 bases at V and 3 bases at J, with 18 bases between. Per germline, CDR1 MDHEN and CDR2 SYDVKM. This CDR3 region has 16 residues. This chain links TRBV28 with TRBJ2-1; D perhaps matches TRBD2 (5 bases). Source material: peripheral blood. This clonotype was obtained from a woman older than 75 with COVID-19, enrolled during active disease. The chain's CDR3 is CASRETTSPHYNEQFF. CDR3 nucleotide sequence: TGTGCCAGCAGGGAAACTACTAGTCCTCACTACAATGAGCAGTTCTTC.